A single sample is the source of the 23 T cell receptor beta chains below, sequenced in a study of fetal regulatory T cell absence and autoimmunity. The protocol was immunoSEQ multiplex PCR, while the TCRdb copy is restricted to in-frame clones and leaves out a portion. The table lists 95,000 or so clones, roughly 78% of them singletons. The sample consisted of pancreas tissue. All receptors derive from a male donor with IPEX syndrome.

This chain links TRBV5-1 with TRBJ2-7; TRBD1 or TRBD2 may be the D gene (6 bases each). Germline V gene lookup returns CDR1 SGHRS and CDR2 YFSETQ. The CDR3 totals 15 residues. V lost 4 bases and J lost 5, with 19 bases in between. The CDR3 DNA reads as TGCGCCAGCAGCCTTGAGACGGGGGCGCGCGACGAGCAGTACTTC. It translates to CASSLETGARDEQYF.

The chain links TRBV27 to TRBJ2-1; possible D gene TRBD1, 5 bases. In germline, CDR1 is MNHEY, CDR2 SMNVEV (reference sequence). This CDR3 has 14 residues. Trimming pared 6 bases from V and 3 bases from J, leaving 12 bases between. The CDR3 region is CASRSRVSYNEQFF. CDR3 nucleotides: TGTGCCAGCAGATCCAGGGTTAGCTACAATGAGCAGTTCTTC.

The chain has TRBV7-6 and TRBJ2-1; D ambiguous. This CDR3 comprises 16 residues. Trimming cost V 5 bases and J 5 bases, with 19 bases left between them. The germline gives CDR1 SGHVS, CDR2 FNYEAQ. This CDR3 is CASSPSLVSEDNEQFF. The CDR3 DNA reads as TGTGCCAGCAGCCCTAGTCTGGTATCGGAAGACAATGAGCAGTTCTTC.

CDR3 loop: CASSQDGHRLSTGELFF. CDR3 nucleotide sequence: TGCGCCAGCAGCCAAGATGGGCACCGGTTATCCACCGGGGAGCTGTTTTTT. The V call is TRBV4-1, the J call TRBJ2-2; D is unresolved. The germline CDR1 and CDR2 sequences are MGHRA and YSYEKL. The V end was cut by 0 bases, the J end by 4 bases, with 15 bases between. The CDR3 length is 17 residues.

The chain couples TRBV13 to TRBJ1-2; TRBD1 aligns across 12 bases. CDR1 is PRHDT and CDR2 is FYEKMQ in the germline V gene (reference sequence). CDR3 length equals 16 residues. After removal of 2 bases from V and 4 bases from J, the junction contained 5 bases not matched to a gene. Here the CDR3 reads CASSLWAGQGAYGYTF. The CDR3 DNA follows: TGTGCCAGCAGCTTATGGGCGGGACAGGGGGCCTATGGCTACACCTTC. The full variable domain, rest sourced from reference TRBV13 and TRBJ1-2, is AAGVIQSPRHLIKEKRETATLKCYPIPRHDTVYWYQQGPGQDPQFLISFYEKMQSDKGSIPDRFSAQQFSDYHSELNMSSLELGDSALYFCASSLWAGQGAYGYTFGSGTRLTVV.

The J gene is TRBJ1-5, the V gene TRBV12-2; the D call in the table, TRBD1, was not verified against the DNA. TRBV12-2 is an annotated pseudogene. The CDR3 consists of 13 residues. The DNA for the CDR3 is TGTGCAAGTCGCCCCGACAGAAATCAGCCCCAGCATTTT. This codes for CASRPDRNQPQHF.

V is TRBV13 and J is TRBJ1-1, with a tentative D call TRBD1 (5 bases). This CDR3 spans 16 amino acids. Trimming took 4 bases from V and 0 from J, leaving 15 bases between them. The germline CDR1 and CDR2 sequences are PRHDT and FYEKMQ (reference sequence). CDR3 DNA: TGTGCCAGCAGCTCCCCGAGGGCAGGGTTGAACACTGAAGCTTTCTTT. This gives the protein CASSSPRAGLNTEAFF.

This clone was observed a handful of times. The CDR3 bases are TGTGCCACACGCCGGGACAGCTCCTACGAGCAGTACTTC. This codes for CATRRDSSYEQYF. The chain carries TRBV6-9 and TRBJ2-7, with 7 bases identical to TRBD1. Germline V gives CDR1 MNHGY, CDR2 SVAAGI. The CDR3 spans 13 residues. Germline trimming cut 10 bases from V and 0 bases from J; bases unmatched to any gene: 6.

This chain joins TRBV10-3 and TRBJ1-5; TRBD1 matches 10 bases. This CDR3 contains 15 residues. Germline values: CDR1 ENHRY, CDR2 SYGVKD. Trimming cost V 0 bases and J 7 bases; bases outside gene matches: 3. Here the CDR3 DNA reads TGTGCCATCAGTGAGTCGACAGGGGGCGGGCAGCCCCAGCATTTT. Encoded protein: CAISESTGGGQPQHF.

The gene calls are TRBV10-3 and TRBJ1-4, with 7 bases aligning to TRBD1. Germline V gene sequence: CDR1 ENHRY, CDR2 SYGVKD. V dropped 3 bases and J dropped 5; count of bases not matched to a gene: 9. The CDR3 contains 16 residues. The CDR3: CAISDPIRGNNEKLFF. In nucleotides, the CDR3 is TGTGCCATCAGTGACCCCATCAGGGGGAACAATGAAAAACTGTTTTTT.

This clone was seen a few times. V is TRBV30 and J is TRBJ2-1; TRBD2 matches 11 bases. The CDR3 totals 15 residues. Germline loops: CDR1 GTSNPN, CDR2 SVGIG (reference sequence). The V segment lost 0 bases and the J segment 4 bases; nucleotides outside the gene matches: 2. CDR3 sequence (DNA): TGTGCCTGGAGTGTCCTAGCGGGGGGATACAATGAGCAGTTCTTC. Encoded protein: CAWSVLAGGYNEQFF.

This clone occurred a few times. V is TRBV11-2 and J is TRBJ2-7; TRBD1 matches 11 bases. The J segment lost 3 bases and the V segment lost 5 bases, leaving 3 bases of the junction unmatched. The CDR3 has 14 residues. The germline gives CDR1 SGHAT, CDR2 FQNNGV. The CDR3 reads CASSAGTGGYEQYF. The CDR3 DNA reads as TGTGCCAGCAGCGCCGGGACAGGGGGCTACGAGCAGTACTTC.

This clone has only a few counts. The sample holds other DNA sequences that translate to the same CDR3. CDR3 DNA: TGCGCCAGCAGCTTGGCCAACTATGGCTACACCTTC. This encodes CASSLANYGYTF. The chain carries TRBV5-1 and TRBJ1-2; D remains unclear. Per germline, CDR1 SGHRS and CDR2 YFSETQ. V lost 0 bases, J lost 2 bases, and 2 bases lay in between. This CDR3 comprises 12 residues.

J is TRBJ2-3 and V is TRBV15; D ambiguous. This CDR3 contains 15 residues. V was trimmed by 0 bases and J by 1 base, leaving 8 bases between them. Germline CDR1 LNHNV, CDR2 YYDKDF (reference sequence). CDR3 in DNA: TGTGCCACCAGCAGAGACGGCAGACGCACAGATACGCAGTATTTT. Translating gives CATSRDGRRTDTQYF.

This chain links TRBV7-6 with TRBJ1-4, with D maybe TRBD1 (5 bases). This CDR3 comprises 16 residues. Germline V gene sequence: CDR1 SGHVS, CDR2 FNYEAQ. V lost 5 bases, J lost 0 bases, and 13 bases lay in between. CDR3: CASSPRTPATNEKLFF. The CDR3 DNA follows: TGTGCCAGCAGCCCTCGGACACCCGCAACTAATGAAAAACTGTTTTTT.

The V call is TRBV6-5, the J call TRBJ2-3; 9 bases are a match to TRBD1. V gave up 4 bases and J gave up 1 base; unmatched junction bases: 3. CDR1 and CDR2 (germline): MNHEY, SVGAGI. This CDR3 contains 15 residues. CDR3 sequence (DNA): TGTGCCAGCAGTTTCCGGACAGGGGGCACAGATACGCAGTATTTT. It specifies CASSFRTGGTDTQYF.

The J gene is TRBJ2-7, the V gene TRBV7-2; the D is unclear. The V gene's germline CDR1 is SGHTA and CDR2 FQGNSA. This CDR3 has 14 residues. The V and J ends lost 11 bases and 1 base respectively, with 18 bases between them. CDR3 nucleotide sequence: TGTGCCGTACCGCCAAGAGCTCTATCCTACGAGCAGTACTTC. Its protein is CAVPPRALSYEQYF.

The rearrangement links TRBV11-2 to TRBJ2-3; D might be TRBD1 (5 bases). CDR1 and CDR2 (germline): SGHAT, FQNNGV. V was shortened by 8 bases and J by 4 bases, with 16 bases between the two germline ends. This CDR3 is 14 amino acids long. CDR3 region: CASASQGASDTQYF. The CDR3 coding sequence is TGTGCCAGCGCCTCCCAGGGCGCGTCAGATACGCAGTATTTT.

Of note for this clone: One end of the junction is discordant with germline, which a read error may explain. The chain uses TRBV7-7 and TRBJ2-7; D is unclear. In germline, CDR1 is SSHAT, CDR2 FNYEAQ (reference sequence). CDR3 length: 15 amino acids. In nucleotides, the CDR3 is TGTGCTAGCAGCTCACCACAGTCCCCTTCCTACGAGCAGTACTTC. Protein sequence: CASSSPQSPSYEQYF.

The chain links TRBV11-2 to TRBJ2-1; no clear D gene. There are 17 residues in the CDR3. The V end was cut by 0 bases, the J end by 0 bases, with 12 bases between. Germline lookup yields CDR1 SGHAT and CDR2 FQNNGV. The CDR3 loop is CASSLDEIPTSYNEQFF. CDR3 nucleotides: TGTGCCAGCAGCTTAGACGAGATACCGACCTCCTACAATGAGCAGTTCTTC.

This clone was found a few times. This chain connects TRBV19 to TRBJ1-5, with D unclear. V was shortened by 3 bases and J by 0 bases, with 9 bases between the two germline ends. This CDR3 spans 15 amino acids. Germline V gene sequence: CDR1 LNHDA, CDR2 SQIVND (reference sequence). The CDR3 loop is CASSIYRHSNQPQHF. CDR3 DNA sequence: TGTGCCAGTAGTATCTACAGACATAGCAATCAGCCCCAGCATTTT.

This clone was counted a single time. V gene TRBV4-3 combines with J gene TRBJ2-7; D uncertain. The V end was cut by 1 base, the J end by 2 bases, with 12 bases between. Germline CDR1 LGHNA, CDR2 YSLEER. There are 15 residues in the CDR3. The CDR3 bases are TGCGCCAGCAGCCAAGGTGACGGTTACCCCTACGAGCAGTACTTC. Translating it yields CASSQGDGYPYEQYF.

This clone was detected a few times. The V call is TRBV10-3, the J call TRBJ2-2; D gene unclear. V lost 10 bases, J lost 2 bases, and 8 bases lay in between. The CDR3 has 12 amino acids. Germline values: CDR1 ENHRY, CDR2 SYGVKD. CDR3 sequence (DNA): TGTGCCACCAGACCCAACACCGGGGAGCTGTTTTTT. The encoded protein is CATRPNTGELFF.